These T cell receptor beta chains were read from a single sample in a study of T-cell memory formation after mild COVID-19. TCRdb redid the calling of the 5' RACE reads with MiXCR, one entry per CDR3 protein. In the table there are about 320,000 distinct CDR3 sequences, 13% to 15% of which are singletons. Material for sequencing was PBMCs or a T cell subset sorted from them (not recorded which). The receptors come from a man aged 18 to 29 who had mild COVID-19 (a few samples of this study predate the infection). Cell type and time point are not known. CDR3s include the opening cysteine and the closing phenylalanine or tryptophan. Each record gives: D gene, V gene, CDR3 length, clone size, J gene, CDR3 protein, CDR3 DNA. D genes are given only for firm matches. Clone size is stated in some rows and not others, as once, few, many or a class when expanded.

TRBD1,TRBV11-2,15,-,TRBJ1-1,CASSPSTGANTEAFF,TGTGCCAGCAGCCCGAGCACAGGGGCTAACACTGAAGCTTTCTTT
-,TRBV4-3,17,-,TRBJ2-5,CASSQALPAGGSNTQYF,TGCGCCAGCAGCCAAGCCCTCCCCGCAGGGGGGAGTAATACCCAGTACTTC
TRBD1,TRBV4-2,16,few,TRBJ1-1,CASSQAFRDRGSEAFF,TGTGCCAGCAGCCAAGCATTCCGGGACAGGGGCTCTGAAGCTTTCTTT
TRBD2,TRBV5-1,14,many,TRBJ2-5,CASSLASGEETQYF,TGCGCCAGCAGCTTGGCTAGCGGGGAAGAGACCCAGTACTTC
TRBD1,TRBV15,16,few,TRBJ1-1,CATSSTRGQGTGEAFF,TGTGCCACCAGCTCAACTAGGGGACAGGGGACCGGCGAAGCTTTCTTT
-,TRBV29-1,15,-,TRBJ2-1,CSVEGGWGGQNEQFF,TGCAGCGTTGAAGGGGGGTGGGGGGGCCAAAATGAGCAGTTCTTC
-,TRBV5-1,15,many,TRBJ2-2,CASSFVTGNAGELFF,TGCGCCAGCAGCTTCGTCACGGGGAACGCCGGGGAGCTGTTTTTT
-,TRBV19,13,-,TRBJ1-1,CASDRGGNTEAFF,TGTGCCAGTGATCGTGGGGGGAACACTGAAGCTTTCTTT
TRBD2,TRBV2,14,few,TRBJ2-3,CASKPGLSTDTQYF,TGTGCCAGCAAGCCGGGACTAAGCACAGATACGCAGTATTTT
-,TRBV27,16,few,TRBJ2-6,CASSSQGIHGANVLTF,TGTGCCAGCAGTTCACAGGGTATTCATGGGGCCAACGTCCTGACTTTC
-,TRBV5-1,13,few,TRBJ1-1,CASSPDRLTEAFF,TGCGCCAGCAGCCCCGACAGGCTAACTGAAGCTTTCTTT
-,TRBV7-8,14,-,TRBJ2-1,CASSLGPLGNEQFF,TGTGCCAGCAGCTTAGGCCCTCTCGGGAATGAGCAGTTCTTC
-,TRBV7-9,15,few,TRBJ1-1,CASSLAQGVNTEAFF,TGTGCCAGCAGCTTAGCGCAAGGCGTGAACACTGAAGCTTTCTTT
-,TRBV4-3,15,few,TRBJ2-3,CASSQGTGNTDTQYF,TGCGCCAGCAGCCAAGGAACGGGAAACACAGATACGCAGTATTTT
TRBD1,TRBV4-2,16,few,TRBJ1-2,CASSQEYRGSDYGYTF,TGTGCCAGCAGCCAAGAGTACAGGGGATCCGACTATGGCTACACCTTC